The entry below gives a single T cell receptor (beta chain) sequence along with its context. Its antigen is as yet unknown. Assay: immunoSEQ multiplex PCR; the TCRdb copy retains only in-frame clones and omits some. The sample holds about 4,800 clones, 66% seen once. The data belong to a study of CD8 T cell repertoires and HIV-1 epitope variants. For the study at large: Each of Twenty-five Gag and Nef epitope peptides stimulated a separate culture. Enriched T cells were co-cultured with equal autologous T cell-negative cells. Tested: three Gag epitope families, Nef HW9 and YT9.

Trimming pared 0 bases from V and 0 bases from J, leaving 14 bases between. CDR1 and CDR2 from the germline V gene are LNHDA and SQIVND (reference sequence). This CDR3 spans 17 amino acids. The clonotype was recovered from a male donor with HIV. The J gene is TRBJ1-1, the V gene TRBV19, with D perhaps TRBD1 (6 bases). The material sequenced was cultured CD8+ T cells derived from PBMCs. CDR3 DNA: TGTGCCAGTAGTATAGACGTTACCGGGACAATGAACACTGAAGCTTTCTTT. Translation: CASSIDVTGTMNTEAFF.